This TCR beta chain emerged from a study of T-cell reconstitution after alpha-beta-depleted transplantation in children (dated by TCRdb to about 2016). Background on the whole study: Using TCR repertoire profiling, the study followed T-cell immune reconstitution in a quantitative way in children after TCRalphabeta/CD19-depleted allogeneic hematopoietic cell transplantation.

Summary of the overall study and its limitations: About two months after transplant, the apparently early recovery of alphabetaT-cell counts reportedly depended on just several hundred clones that had expanded rapidly and came from non-depleted graft cells. In some patients, high TCRbeta diversity at day 60 was attributed to recipient T cells and intrathymic progenitors that had survived conditioning. The frequencies of hyperexpanded clones fell over the following months, and after one year, T-cell counts and TCRbeta diversity were mostly attributed to newly produced T cells.

The table lists this clonotype with many counts. The antigen this receptor binds is unknown. Per-base quality was not reported, and no clone a single base away is much larger than it. Library preparation was by PCR. TCRdb names Illumina HiSeq 2500 as the instrument used. TCR library preparation used molecular barcoding, with unique molecular identifiers applied to normalize quantification of the TCRbeta repertoire. The public reads were run again by TCRdb, first through fastp at Q25 and then through MiXCR, and only productive beta chains were kept. One record per CDR3 amino acid sequence lists the most common genes and DNA. Here the sample has around 100,000 distinct CDR3 sequences; 4.5% to 7.5% occur a single time. The ten largest clones take up roughly 5.5% of the sample. The CDR3 sequence holds 17 residues, the cysteine and phenylalanine included. Just CDR3 DNA is preserved here, 51 bases in frame from base 1. Relative to germline, V is missing 1 base and J is missing 0 bases, with 8 bases of the junction outside any gene match. CDR1 DFQATT and CDR2 SNEGSKA are derived from the germline V gene (reference sequence).

This specimen's time point label, interpreted: day 60 (about 2 months) after transplantation. Per the publication, the treatment or condition label means: allogeneic hematopoietic cell transplantation with graft depleted of TCRalphabeta T cells and CD19 B cells. The transplant recipients were children given TCRalphabeta/CD19-depleted allogeneic hematopoietic cell grafts. The source is a female patient between 2 and 10 years old who had a stem cell transplant for Fanconi anemia, so the T cells may come from the graft donor. In this chain, TRBV20-1 is recombined with TRBJ2-1, with 8 middle bases fitting TRBD2. Source: PBMCs, mostly from graft donor cells, taken 60 days after TCRalphabeta/CD19-depleted stem cell transplant. The base sequence is TGCAGTGCTAGAGGTTCTAGCGGGCGTTCCTCCTACAATGAGCAGTTCTTC. Its translation reads: CSARGSSGRSSYNEQFF.